This entry lists 24 T cell receptor beta chains sequenced from one sample in a study of HIV-infected patients and healthy controls. All unsorted peripheral T cells were captured because whole blood was used without fractionation. cDNA was made from around 0.5 ug RNA using alpha and beta constant primers. Each of the alpha and beta chains got its own library through chain-specific third strand synthesis with indices. Each CDR3 protein gets one entry after TCRdb re-called the 5' RACE reads with MiXCR. This sample has 18,000 or so distinct CDR3 sequences, with approximately 9.5% found just once. The source material was blood. The origin of the receptors is an adult in good health.

There are many counts of this clonotype. V and J are TRBV18 and TRBJ2-3; the D call may be TRBD1 or TRBD2 (5 bases each). Trimming shortened V by 2 bases and J by 3 bases, and 12 bases separated the two germline ends. The CDR3 sequence is 15 residues long. The germline V gene has CDR1 KGHSH and CDR2 LQKENI. The CDR3 spells CASSPVGARTDTQYF. In nucleotides, the CDR3 is TGTGCCAGCTCACCAGTCGGGGCAAGAACAGATACGCAGTATTTT.

The CDR3 here is CASSLGQGQETQYF. The CDR3 nucleotides read TGTGCCAGCAGCTTAGGACAGGGACAAGAGACCCAGTACTTC. The chain uses TRBV11-2 and TRBJ2-5; TRBD1 agrees at 7 bases. CDR3 length equals 14 residues. V was clipped by 1 base and J by 2 bases; unmatched bases: 1. Germline lookup yields CDR1 SGHAT and CDR2 FQNNGV.

This clonotype was detected only a few times. V usage is TRBV6-1 and J usage is TRBJ2-3; D perhaps matches TRBD2 (6 bases). The CDR3 extends over 15 amino acids. Per the germline V gene, CDR1 is MNHNS and CDR2 is SASEGT. Trimming pared 10 bases from V and 0 bases from J, leaving 17 bases between. The CDR3 nucleotides read TGTGCCACCCGGCAGGGAGGATATAGCACAGATACGCAGTATTTT. Protein product: CATRQGGYSTDTQYF.

This clonotype came up many times. This chain connects TRBV20-1 to TRBJ2-7; 13 bases are a match to TRBD2. This CDR3 comprises 12 residues. J gave up 4 bases and V 7 bases, and 1 base lay outside the gene matches. Germline CDR1 reads DFQATT; CDR2 reads SNEGSKA (reference sequence). The CDR3 DNA follows: TGCAGTGGGACTAGCGGGAGTTACGAGCAGTACTTC. Translating gives CSGTSGSYEQYF.

Concerning this clonotype: A much larger clone sits a single nucleotide away, making a read error possible. The genes are TRBV4-2 and TRBJ2-2; D ambiguous. This CDR3 region has 16 residues. CDR1 is LGHNA and CDR2 is YNFKEQ in the germline V gene. CDR3 nucleotide sequence: TGTGCCAGCAGCCAAGATATCATCCCTCTCACCGAGGAGCTGTTTTTT. It translates to CASSQDIIPLTEELFF.

This clonotype is labeled medium-sized. The chain carries TRBV7-2 and TRBJ1-5, with no clear D. The V gene lost 3 bases and the J gene lost 1 base, with 7 bases spanning the gap. CDR3 size: 14 residues. CDR1 and CDR2 (germline): SGHTA, FQGNSA. As DNA, the CDR3 is TGTGCCAGCAGCTTGGGCATAAGCAATCAGCCCCAGCATTTT. Its protein product is CASSLGISNQPQHF.

This clonotype was seen a handful of times. The chain recombines TRBV20-1 with TRBJ2-7; 11 bases fit TRBD1. Germline V gene sequence: CDR1 DFQATT, CDR2 SNEGSKA (reference sequence). This CDR3 comprises 14 residues. V dropped 3 bases and J dropped 5; count of bases not matched to a gene: 6. The CDR3 spells CSARVGTGGDEQYF. The CDR3 DNA sequence: TGCAGTGCTAGGGTAGGGACAGGGGGTGACGAGCAGTACTTC.

This clonotype has more than one count but fewer than ten. The chain employs TRBV28 and TRBJ1-2, with D tentatively TRBD1 (6 bases). V lost 3 bases, J lost 7 bases, and 12 bases lay in between. This CDR3 comprises 13 residues. CDR1 and CDR2 from the germline V gene are MDHEN and SYDVKM. The CDR3 sequence: CASSFQGSPGYTF. CDR3 DNA: TGTGCCAGCAGTTTTCAGGGGTCCCCTGGCTACACCTTC.

There are many counts of this clonotype. This sequence joins TRBV12-3 or TRBV12-4 and TRBJ1-5; no firm D call. The CDR3 sequence is 13 residues long. The V gene lost 4 bases and the J gene lost 6 bases, with 10 bases spanning the gap. Written as DNA, the CDR3 is TGTGCCAGCAGTTCCCCCCCAGGTCAGCCCCAGCATTTT. It yields the protein CASSSPPGQPQHF.

By share of the sample, this clonotype is medium-sized (0.01 to 0.1%). The chain joins TRBV7-9 to TRBJ2-6; 7 nucleotides agree with TRBD2. CDR1 and CDR2 (germline): SEHNR, FQNEAQ (reference sequence). The CDR3 contains 16 residues. Trimming removed 7 bases from V and 0 bases from J; junction bases left unmatched: 6. The CDR3 DNA sequence: TGTGCCAGCAATCCGGGAGGCCGCTCTGGGGCCAACGTCCTGACTTTC. Amino acid sequence: CASNPGGRSGANVLTF.

The count of this clonotype is one. The chain combines TRBV3-1 with TRBJ2-1; D is ambiguous. This CDR3 has 14 residues. Germline assignment: CDR1 LGHDT and CDR2 YNNKEL (reference sequence). With 0 bases removed from V and 8 bases from J, the gap between germline ends came to 11 bases. The CDR3 spells CASSQEVGVDEQFF. The CDR3 nucleotides read TGTGCCAGCAGCCAAGAAGTTGGCGTCGATGAGCAGTTCTTC.

This clonotype was detected many times. The genes are TRBV4-1 and TRBJ2-7; D possibly corresponds to TRBD2 (6 bases). The CDR3 covers 14 residues. CDR1 is MGHRA and CDR2 is YSYEKL in the germline V gene. Trimming left V 1 base short and J 3 bases short, with 10 bases between. The CDR3 protein is CASSQGGGLYEQYF. DNA for the CDR3: TGCGCCAGCAGCCAAGGGGGAGGACTCTACGAGCAGTACTTC.

The chain carries TRBV4-2 and TRBJ1-1, with no clear D. Trimming pared 1 base from V and 1 base from J, leaving 13 bases between. This CDR3 has 16 amino acids. The germline CDR1 and CDR2 sequences are LGHNA and YNFKEQ. CDR3 bases: TGTGCCAGCAGCCAAGTTTCCGGCGTTTCGAACACTGAAGCTTTCTTT. Translated: CASSQVSGVSNTEAFF.

This clonotype was recorded at least ten times. The genes are TRBV29-1 and TRBJ2-1, with D possibly TRBD2 on 5 matching bases. CDR1 SQVTM and CDR2 ANQGSEA come from the germline V gene. The ends were cut back, 2 bases at V and 4 bases at J, with 9 bases in the middle. The CDR3 has 13 amino acids. The CDR3 loop reads CSVEIQRYNEQFF. CDR3 DNA: TGCAGCGTTGAAATCCAGCGGTACAATGAGCAGTTCTTC.

By sample share, this clonotype is medium-sized. V gene TRBV10-1 combines with J gene TRBJ2-1, with 8 bases lining up with TRBD1. The CDR3 is 15 amino acids. V was pared by 5 bases and J by 4 bases, with 7 bases of the junction left unmatched. Germline V gene lookup returns CDR1 WNHNN and CDR2 SYGVQD (reference sequence). The CDR3 nucleotides read TGCGCCAGCAGTACCCTTCAGGGGGCTTACAATGAGCAGTTCTTC. The encoded protein is CASSTLQGAYNEQFF.

The chain uses TRBV20-1 and TRBJ2-2; D is perhaps TRBD1 (7 bases). The germline V gene has CDR1 DFQATT and CDR2 SNEGSKA (reference sequence). Between the trimmed V and J ends, which lost 5 bases and 4 bases, there was a span of 14 bases. CDR3 size: 14 residues. The CDR3 DNA follows: TGCAGTGCTTTCCAGGGGGGATTCACCGGGGAGCTGTTTTTT. It encodes CSAFQGGFTGELFF.

Ten or more counts support this clonotype. The chain links TRBV5-1 to TRBJ2-3; D is ambiguous. This CDR3 has 15 amino acids. Germline CDR1 and CDR2: SGHRS and YFSETQ. Trimming pared 4 bases from V and 6 bases from J, leaving 18 bases between. CDR3 nucleotides: TGCGCCAGCAGCCTCAGGACCCCCGGCGTTGATACGCAGTATTTT. Translation: CASSLRTPGVDTQYF.

This clonotype was found many times. The CDR3 spells CASSLGGLTGELFF. The CDR3 nucleotides read TGTGCCAGCAGTTTAGGGGGTCTTACCGGGGAGCTGTTTTTT. The gene calls are TRBV12-3 or TRBV12-4 and TRBJ2-2; D is unclear. The CDR3 runs to 14 residues. Deletions cut 1 base from V and 5 bases from J, with 8 bases between.

This clonotype was seen repeatedly, ten times or more. The chain carries TRBV4-1 and TRBJ2-7, with D unclear. The CDR3 consists of 13 residues. Germline lookup yields CDR1 MGHRA and CDR2 YSYEKL. V lost 1 base to trimming and J lost 2 bases, with 6 bases between them. DNA for the CDR3: TGCGCCAGCAGCCAAGGACTTCCCTACGAGCAGTACTTC. Its protein is CASSQGLPYEQYF.

This clonotype was counted ten times or more. The chain couples TRBV2 to TRBJ2-7; D gene ambiguous. V was shortened by 5 bases and J by 2 bases, with 4 bases between the two germline ends. CDR3 size: 11 residues. CDR1 SNHLY and CDR2 FYNNEI come from the germline V gene. CDR3 in amino acids: CASSTAYEQYF. The CDR3 bases are TGTGCCAGCAGTACCGCCTACGAGCAGTACTTC.

By frequency in the sample, this clonotype is medium-sized. This chain connects TRBV9 to TRBJ2-2; possibly TRBD2 for D (6 bases). In germline, CDR1 is SGDLS, CDR2 YYNGEE. This CDR3 has 13 residues. Between the trimmed V and J ends, which lost 7 bases and 3 bases, there was a span of 10 bases. CDR3 DNA sequence: TGTGCCAGCTCGGGACTCCACACCGGGGAGCTGTTTTTT. Encoded protein: CASSGLHTGELFF.

This clonotype occurred many times. The J gene is TRBJ1-6, the V gene TRBV30; D might be TRBD1 (6 bases). The length of the CDR3 is 18 residues. Trimming pared 0 bases from V and 5 bases from J, leaving 20 bases between. Germline V gene lookup returns CDR1 GTSNPN and CDR2 SVGIG (reference sequence). In DNA form, the CDR3 reads TGTGCCTGGAGTGTACAGGGATCGCAATTGATAAATAATTCACCCCTCCACTTT. Protein product: CAWSVQGSQLINNSPLHF.

This clonotype has a count of ten or more. V gene TRBV2 combines with J gene TRBJ1-2, with 11 nucleotides matching TRBD1. The germline V gene encodes CDR1 SNHLY and CDR2 FYNNEI. The trim removed 3 bases at V and 7 bases at J, leaving 4 bases unmatched. The CDR3 length is 14 residues. The CDR3 nucleotides read TGTGCCAGCAGTGAGGGGACAGGGGGAATTGGCTACACCTTC. This encodes CASSEGTGGIGYTF.

This clonotype is termed medium-sized (0.01 to 0.1%). The chain uses TRBV7-6 and TRBJ1-1; the D gene is possibly TRBD1 (5 bases). V was cut by 6 bases and J by 0 bases, with 11 bases left in between. The CDR3 extends over 14 amino acids. Germline V gene sequence: CDR1 SGHVS, CDR2 FNYEAQ. CDR3 coding DNA: TGTGCCAGCAGTAGGGGTCAGGTGAACACTGAAGCTTTCTTT. Translation: CASSRGQVNTEAFF.